These 11 T cell receptor beta chains were all obtained from the same sample, sequenced in a study of cytomegalovirus exposure and HLA in healthy donors. Primers included in the PCR were 60 Vbeta and 13 Jbeta primers. Assay used: immunoSEQ multiplex PCR; TCRdb lists only in-frame clones, some missing. The sample holds some 66,000 clones; approximately 78% are singletons and the top ten take about 3.2%. The sample taken for sequencing was PBMCs. All receptors derive from a woman aged 30 to 39 in good health and CMV-seronegative.

The V and J genes are TRBV19 and TRBJ2-7; TRBD1 aligns across 8 bases. Germline loops: CDR1 LNHDA, CDR2 SQIVND (reference sequence). V lost 7 bases and J lost 2; bases outside the gene matches: 10. The CDR3 extends over 15 amino acids. The chain's CDR3 is CASKSAGTGPYEQYF. As DNA, the CDR3 is TGTGCCAGTAAGTCTGCCGGGACAGGCCCCTACGAGCAGTACTTC.

The rearrangement uses TRBV6-5 and TRBJ2-1, with 8 positions matching TRBD1. V lost 6 bases, J lost 2 bases, and 3 bases stayed unmatched. CDR1 is MNHEY, CDR2 SVGAGI, per germline. The CDR3 contains 14 residues. CDR3 sequence: CASRRQGPYNEQFF. DNA of the CDR3: TGTGCCAGCAGACGACAGGGGCCCTACAATGAGCAGTTCTTC.

The chain is built from TRBV7-2 and TRBJ2-7; possible D gene TRBD1, 6 bases. CDR1 is SGHTA and CDR2 is FQGNSA in the germline V gene. The V gene lost 5 bases and the J gene lost 2 bases, with 25 bases spanning the gap. The CDR3 is 18 amino acids. The CDR3 sequence: CASSLGLRTERYPYEQYF. The CDR3 DNA is TGTGCCAGCAGCCTCGGCCTCAGGACAGAGCGTTACCCCTACGAGCAGTACTTC.

The CDR3 sequence: CAISESEGQETQYF. In nucleotides, the CDR3 is TGTGCCATCAGTGAGTCGGAGGGACAAGAGACCCAGTACTTC. The gene calls are TRBV10-3 and TRBJ2-5; possible D gene TRBD2, 6 bases. The CDR3 spans 14 residues. In germline, CDR1 is ENHRY, CDR2 SYGVKD. Deletions cut 0 bases from V and 2 bases from J, with 7 bases between.

This clone has just a few counts. The genes are TRBV7-2 and TRBJ1-6, with TRBD1 matching over 7 bases. V shed 1 base and J 7 bases; nucleotides not matched to a gene: 4. The CDR3 extends over 15 amino acids. CDR1 and CDR2 from the germline V gene are SGHTA and FQGNSA. In DNA form, the CDR3 reads TGTGCCAGCAGCTTAGTCGGCAGGGGGAATTCACCCCTCCACTTT. Protein product: CASSLVGRGNSPLHF.

The CDR3 DNA reads as TGTGCCAGTAAAGAGGGCGCTGGCACTGAAGCTTTCTTT. Protein product: CASKEGAGTEAFF. The chain couples TRBV19 to TRBJ1-1; D is ambiguous. This CDR3 is 13 amino acids long. V was clipped by 7 bases and J by 4 bases, with 13 bases between them. The germline V gene has CDR1 LNHDA and CDR2 SQIVND (reference sequence).

The rearrangement joins TRBV19 to TRBJ2-1; TRBD1 agrees at 7 bases. CDR1 and CDR2 (germline): LNHDA, SQIVND (reference sequence). The CDR3 extends over 15 amino acids. V dropped 7 bases and J dropped 2; count of bases not matched to a gene: 8. The CDR3 sequence: CASTPTGSTYNEQFF. Here the CDR3 DNA reads TGTGCCAGTACCCCGACAGGGTCCACCTACAATGAGCAGTTCTTC.

The chain links TRBV10-3 to TRBJ1-1, with 8 bases matching TRBD1. Germline V gene lookup returns CDR1 ENHRY and CDR2 SYGVKD. V lost 2 bases to trimming and J lost 1 base; unmatched junction nucleotides: 0. The CDR3 consists of 14 residues. As DNA, the CDR3 is TGTGCCATCAGTGAGGGACAGGGGAACACTGAAGCTTTCTTT. Amino acid sequence: CAISEGQGNTEAFF.

The chain combines TRBV25-1 with TRBJ1-6, with D hard to call. Trimming pared 2 bases from V and 8 bases from J, leaving 10 bases between. From germline, CDR1 is MGHDK and CDR2 SYGVNS. This CDR3 has 14 residues. For the CDR3, the DNA is TGTGCCAGCAGTGAAGATCGGTCGGATTCACCCCTCCACTTT. This translates into CASSEDRSDSPLHF.

This clone is a singleton in its sample. The chain employs TRBV29-1 and TRBJ2-1; 10 bases match TRBD2. There are 13 residues in the CDR3. Looked up from germline, CDR1 is SQVTM and CDR2 is ANQGSEA. The V and J ends lost 4 bases and 10 bases, in that order; junction bases with no gene match: 7. The CDR3 sequence is CSVAGTSAREQFF. In DNA form, the CDR3 reads TGCAGCGTTGCCGGGACTAGCGCCAGGGAGCAGTTCTTC.

The gene calls are TRBV2 and TRBJ2-5; TRBD1 matches at 7 bases. The V gene end was trimmed by 6 bases and the J gene end by 4 bases; junction bases not matched to a gene: 11. Germline V gene data show CDR1 as SNHLY and CDR2 as FYNNEI. The CDR3 covers 15 residues. CDR3 amino acids: CASRMTRQGTETQYF. The CDR3 bases are TGTGCCAGCAGAATGACTCGACAGGGTACAGAGACCCAGTACTTC.